This T cell receptor (beta chain) was identified in a study of cytomegalovirus exposure and HLA in healthy donors. Whole-study findings and limits: The classifier reportedly diagnosed cytomegalovirus status with high specificity and sensitivity.

The CDR3 is 12 amino acids. Deletions cut 7 bases from V and 5 bases from J, with 12 bases between. CDR1 and CDR2 from the germline V gene are SQVTM and ANQGSEA. The assay was immunoSEQ multiplex PCR, and TCRdb's table has in-frame clones only and misses some. The repertoire has around 150,000 clones, roughly 83% of them found once; the top ten carry roughly 10%. With regard to this clone: The antigen remains undetermined.

This sequence originates from a man aged 25-45 years in good health and CMV-seropositive. This rearrangement joins TRBV29-1 to TRBJ1-5; the D gene is possibly TRBD1 (6 bases). Sample: PBMCs. The chain's CDR3 is CSARDTDQPQHF. DNA of the CDR3: TGCAGCGCCCGGGACACAGATCAGCCCCAGCATTTT.